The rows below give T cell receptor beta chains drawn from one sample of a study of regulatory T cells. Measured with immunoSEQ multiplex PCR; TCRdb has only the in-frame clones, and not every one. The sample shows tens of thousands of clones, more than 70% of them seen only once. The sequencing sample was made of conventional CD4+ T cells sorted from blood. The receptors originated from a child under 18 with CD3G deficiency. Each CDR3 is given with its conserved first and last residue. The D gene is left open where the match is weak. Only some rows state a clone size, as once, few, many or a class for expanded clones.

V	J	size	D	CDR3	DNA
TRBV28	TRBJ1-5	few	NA	CASSITGYSNQPQHF	TGTGCCAGCAGTATCACAGGCTATAGCAATCAGCCCCAGCATTTT
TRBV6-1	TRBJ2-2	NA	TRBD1	CASNRGQASTGELFF	TGTGCCAGCAATAGGGGACAGGCCTCAACCGGGGAGCTGTTTTTT
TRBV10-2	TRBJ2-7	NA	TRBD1	CASSDSGQGAREQYF	TGCGCCAGCAGTGACTCCGGACAGGGGGCGAGGGAGCAGTACTTC
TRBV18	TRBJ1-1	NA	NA	CASSPRPVTQEGNTEAFF	TGTGCCAGCTCACCCCGACCGGTCACACAGGAGGGGAACACTGAAGCTTTCTTT
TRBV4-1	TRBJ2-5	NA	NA	CASSQDGVETQYF	TGCGCCAGCAGCCAAGACGGGGTCGAGACCCAGTACTTC
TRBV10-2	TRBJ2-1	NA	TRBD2	CASSDPGTSGNEQFF	TGCGCCAGCAGTGACCCAGGGACTAGCGGGAATGAGCAGTTCTTC
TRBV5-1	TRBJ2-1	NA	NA	CASSSGSRSYNEQFF	TGCGCCAGCAGCTCCGGGAGTAGGTCCTACAATGAGCAGTTCTTC
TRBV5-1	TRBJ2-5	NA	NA	CASSRQTKETQYF	TGCGCCAGCAGCAGGCAGACAAAAGAGACCCAGTACTTC
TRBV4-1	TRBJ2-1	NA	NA	CASSKHVDTYNEQFF	TGCGCCAGCAGCAAGCATGTCGACACCTACAATGAGCAGTTCTTC
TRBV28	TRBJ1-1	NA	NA	CASGVPGMSTEAFF	TGTGCCAGCGGTGTCCCAGGGATGTCCACTGAAGCTTTCTTT
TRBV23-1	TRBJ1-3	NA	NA	CASSHGQPKGSGNTIYF	TGCGCCAGCAGTCATGGACAGCCAAAGGGCTCTGGAAACACCATATATTTT
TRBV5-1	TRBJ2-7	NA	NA	CASSLDSHYYEQYF	TGCGCCAGCAGCTTGGACAGCCATTACTACGAGCAGTACTTC
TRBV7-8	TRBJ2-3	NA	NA	CASSSWGTDTQYF	TGTGCCAGCAGCTCCTGGGGCACAGATACGCAGTATTTT
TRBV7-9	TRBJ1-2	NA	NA	CASSLSGSSGYTF	TGTGCCAGCAGCTTATCGGGGTCTAGTGGCTACACCTTC
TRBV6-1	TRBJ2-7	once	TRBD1	CASRRSGGVYEQYF	TGTGCCAGCAGGAGGTCAGGGGGCGTCTACGAGCAGTACTTC
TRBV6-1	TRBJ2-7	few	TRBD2	CASSPGRGGYEQYF	TGTGCCAGCAGTCCCGGACGGGGAGGGTACGAGCAGTACTTC
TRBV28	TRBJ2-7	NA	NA	CASSSPGTPWLEQYF	TGTGCCAGCAGTTCCCCGGGGACACCTTGGTTGGAGCAGTACTTC
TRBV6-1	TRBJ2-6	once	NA	CASTHTGANVLTF	TGTGCCAGCACTCATACTGGGGCCAACGTCCTGACTTTC
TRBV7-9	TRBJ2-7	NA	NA	CASSLGRGIDEQYF	TGTGCCAGCAGCCTGGGTCGAGGTATTGACGAGCAGTACTTC
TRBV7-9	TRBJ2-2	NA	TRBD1	CASSSDRGRTGELFF	TGTGCCAGCAGCTCGGACAGGGGGCGTACCGGGGAGCTGTTTTTT
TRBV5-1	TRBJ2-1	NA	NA	CASSPGPGTAKSREQFF	TGCGCCAGCAGCCCCGGTCCGGGGACCGCGAAGTCCCGTGAGCAGTTCTTC
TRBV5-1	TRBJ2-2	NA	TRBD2	CASSLVAGLTGELFF	TGCGCCAGCAGCTTGGTGGCGGGACTAACCGGGGAGCTGTTTTTT
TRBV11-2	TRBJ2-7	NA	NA	CASSLRGLEGLGEQYF	TGTGCCAGCAGCTTAAGAGGTTTGGAGGGTCTCGGCGAGCAGTACTTC
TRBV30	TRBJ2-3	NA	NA	CAWSRRLTDTQYF	TGTGCCTGGAGTAGACGGCTCACAGATACGCAGTATTTT
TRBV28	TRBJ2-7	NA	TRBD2	CASSPLSSGRSSSYEQYF	TGTGCCAGCAGTCCCCTGTCTAGCGGGAGGAGCAGCTCCTACGAGCAGTACTTC
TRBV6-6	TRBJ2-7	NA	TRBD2	CASSLAGGRSEQYF	TGTGCCAGCAGCCTAGCGGGGGGCCGGAGCGAGCAGTACTTC
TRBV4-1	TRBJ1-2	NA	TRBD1	CASSLRQGVRGYTF	TGCGCCAGCAGCCTACGACAGGGGGTACGTGGCTACACCTTC
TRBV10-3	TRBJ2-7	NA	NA	CAISRDAYEQYF	TGTGCCATCAGTCGGGACGCCTACGAGCAGTACTTC
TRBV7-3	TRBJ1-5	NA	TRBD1	CASSSSGGNQPQHF	TGTGCCAGCAGCTCCTCAGGGGGAAATCAGCCCCAGCATTTT
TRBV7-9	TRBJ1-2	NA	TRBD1	CASSLGQGAGVYGYTF	TGTGCCAGCAGCTTAGGGCAGGGGGCAGGGGTTTATGGCTACACCTTC
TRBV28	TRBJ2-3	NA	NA	CASSGAWSTDTQYF	TGTGCCAGCAGTGGAGCGTGGAGCACAGATACGCAGTATTTT
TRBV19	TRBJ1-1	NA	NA	CASSIAGTGFEAFF	TGTGCCAGTAGTATTGCGGGGACGGGGTTTGAAGCTTTCTTT
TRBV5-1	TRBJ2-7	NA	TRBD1	CASSSTTGAYEQYF	TGCGCCAGCAGCTCCACGACAGGGGCCTACGAGCAGTACTTC
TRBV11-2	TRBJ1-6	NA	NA	CASSLGNYNSPLHF	TGTGCCAGCAGCTTAGGGAACTATAATTCACCCCTCCACTTT
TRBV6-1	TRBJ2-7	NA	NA	CASSGGVWGYEQYF	TGTGCCAGCAGTGGTGGTGTGTGGGGGTACGAGCAGTACTTC
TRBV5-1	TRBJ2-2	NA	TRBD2	CASSSGGGNTGELFF	TGCGCCAGCAGCTCCGGCGGGGGGAACACCGGGGAGCTGTTTTTT
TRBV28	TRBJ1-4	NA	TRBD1	CASSRTGFNEKLFF	TGTGCCAGCAGCCGGACAGGGTTTAATGAAAAACTGTTTTTT
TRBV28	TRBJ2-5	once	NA	CASSLAGWQETQYF	TGTGCCAGCAGTTTAGCGGGATGGCAAGAGACCCAGTACTTC
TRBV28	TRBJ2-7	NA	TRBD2	CASKPGGGREQYF	TGTGCCAGCAAGCCCGGGGGGGGACGCGAGCAGTACTTC
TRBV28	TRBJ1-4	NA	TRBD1	CASSFRGQGSEKLFF	TGTGCCAGCAGTTTTCGGGGACAGGGATCGGAAAAACTGTTTTTT
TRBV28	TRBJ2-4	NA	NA	CASSPAGAGTKNIQYF	TGTGCCAGCAGTCCGGCGGGGGCCGGGACCAAAAACATTCAGTACTTC
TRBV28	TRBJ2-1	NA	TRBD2	CASSAASGRANEQFF	TGTGCCAGCAGCGCTGCTAGCGGGAGGGCCAATGAGCAGTTCTTC
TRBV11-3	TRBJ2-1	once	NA	CASSLFGQGSNEQFF	TGTGCCAGCAGCTTATTTGGTCAGGGAAGCAATGAGCAGTTCTTC
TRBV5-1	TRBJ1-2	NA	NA	CASREDTSYGYTF	TGCGCCAGCAGAGAGGACACCTCCTATGGCTACACCTTC
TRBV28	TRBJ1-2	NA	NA	CASSPRDGYGYTF	TGTGCCAGCAGTCCGAGGGACGGCTATGGCTACACCTTC
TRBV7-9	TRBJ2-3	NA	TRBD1	CASSLYDRGRLDTQYF	TGTGCCAGCAGCTTATACGACAGGGGGCGCTTAGATACGCAGTATTTT
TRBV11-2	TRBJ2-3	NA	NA	CASSLGSSLSTDTQYF	TGTGCCAGCAGCTTAGGATCCAGCCTAAGCACAGATACGCAGTATTTT
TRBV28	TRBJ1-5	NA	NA	CASSRRLLNQPQHF	TGTGCCAGCAGTCGTAGATTACTCAATCAGCCCCAGCATTTT
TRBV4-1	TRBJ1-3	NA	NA	CASSQDLMGAKGNTIYF	TGCGCCAGCAGCCAAGATCTTATGGGGGCGAAAGGAAACACCATATATTTT
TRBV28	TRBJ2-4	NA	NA	CASSKQSLAKNIQYF	TGTGCCAGCAGTAAACAGTCCCTAGCCAAAAACATTCAGTACTTC
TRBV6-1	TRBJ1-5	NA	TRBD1	CASRTDRVLDQPQHF	TGTGCCAGCAGGACGGACAGGGTGTTAGACCAGCCCCAGCATTTT
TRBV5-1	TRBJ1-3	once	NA	CASSLQLTDSGNTIYF	TGCGCCAGCAGCTTGCAACTTACGGACTCTGGAAACACCATATATTTT
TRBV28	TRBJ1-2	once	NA	CASNRNNYGYTF	TGTGCCAGCAACCGAAATAACTATGGCTACACCTTC
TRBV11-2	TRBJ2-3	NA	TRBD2	CASSSTSGSGTDTQYF	TGTGCCAGCAGCTCGACTAGCGGGAGCGGTACAGATACGCAGTATTTT